Given below is one TCR beta chain in context. Its specificity is unknown. This nonspecific control used anti-CD3/anti-CD28 bead stimulation of CD4+ T cells. CD4+ T cells upregulating both CD40 ligand and CD69 were sorted as responding cells. CD8+ T cells were removed from PBMCs prior to stimulation. The sample belongs to a study of persistence of HIV-infected CD4 T cells. General study findings and limits: TCR oligoclonality correlated with proviral oligoclonality in the same sorted populations.

The CDR3 contains 14 residues. Germline V gives CDR1 GTSNPN, CDR2 SVGIG (reference sequence). Trimming cost V 3 bases and J 7 bases; bases outside gene matches: 2. The immunoSEQ assay was version 4, run in survey mode. Some clones are missing from TCRdb's copy, which holds only in-frame ones; the method was immunoSEQ multiplex PCR. This repertoire shows under 50,000 clones, approximately 93% found once; its top ten account for 1.8%. The sample was CD4+ T cells sorted from PBMCs after approximately 19-hour stimulation, taken from a patient who received antiretroviral therapy. The receptor's source is an adult man with HIV who was CMV-seropositive. This chain joins TRBV30 and TRBJ1-6; TRBD1 matches at 11 bases. CDR3 residues: CAWRGDRGNSPLHF. CDR3 sequence (DNA): TGTGCCTGGAGGGGGGACAGGGGGAATTCACCCCTCCACTTT.